These T cell receptor beta chains were read from a single sample in a study of CDR3 diversity in severe acne. TCRdb re-analysed the PCR reads in MiXCR, keeping a single row per CDR3 protein. Counted here are almost 85,000 distinct CDR3 sequences, 51% occurring once; the ten biggest clones make up 13% to 15%. The sequencing input was blood. Receptor source: a male donor in good health, without acne. Both conserved end residues are part of each CDR3. Fields, in order: J gene, D gene, V gene, clone size, CDR3 protein, CDR3 DNA. A D gene is named only where the DNA matches it firmly. Clone size is shown for a subset of rows, as once, few, many or a class of expanded clone.

>TRBJ2-7|TRBD2|TRBV2|many
CASSVYGREGYEQYF
TGTGCCAGCAGTGTTTACGGGCGGGAGGGCTACGAGCAGTACTTC
>TRBJ2-6|NA|TRBV6-2/TRBV6-3|many
CASSPTGSGANVLTF
TGTGCCAGCAGTCCCACAGGCTCTGGGGCCAACGTCCTGACTTTC
>TRBJ2-3|TRBD2|TRBV11-1|NA
CASSLQEGGRRDTQYF
TGTGCCAGCAGCTTACAGGAGGGCGGGAGGCGAGATACGCAGTATTTT
>TRBJ2-3|NA|TRBV19|medium-sized
CASSLRGDTQYF
TGTGCCAGTAGTCTCAGGGGAGATACGCAGTATTTT
>TRBJ2-7|TRBD2|TRBV5-1|NA
CASTKLAGGYEQYF
TGCGCCAGCACAAAGCTAGCGGGAGGCTACGAGCAGTACTTC
>TRBJ2-7|TRBD1|TRBV6-5|NA
CASRQLDRGYEQYF
TGTGCCAGCAGACAGTTGGACAGGGGCTACGAGCAGTACTTC
>TRBJ1-5|TRBD1|TRBV12-3/TRBV12-4|NA
CASMGQQGTGEQQPQHF
TGTGCCAGCATGGGCCAACAGGGGACCGGGGAGCAACAGCCCCAGCATTTT
>TRBJ2-7|NA|TRBV20-1|NA
CSARGVSHEQYF
TGCAGTGCTAGGGGCGTTAGCCACGAGCAGTACTTC
>TRBJ1-4|NA|TRBV5-1|NA
CASSKQPGTNEKLFF
TGCGCCAGCAGCAAACAACCGGGCACTAATGAAAAACTGTTTTTT
>TRBJ2-1|TRBD2|TRBV12-3/TRBV12-4|NA
CASSLVAGGYNEQFF
TGTGCCAGCAGTTTAGTAGCGGGAGGTTACAATGAGCAGTTCTTC
>TRBJ2-2|NA|TRBV14|few
CASSLQTTGELFF
TGTGCCAGCAGCCTGCAGACAACCGGGGAGCTGTTTTTT
>TRBJ2-7|NA|TRBV13|NA
CASSLGAGRPYEQYF
TGTGCCAGCAGCTTAGGGGCGGGACGGCCCTACGAGCAGTACTTC
>TRBJ1-6|NA|TRBV19|NA
CASSRSSANNSPLHF
TGTGCCAGTAGTAGGTCCTCGGCTAATAATTCACCCCTCCACTTT
>TRBJ1-1|TRBD1|TRBV20-1|NA
CSAPGQVNTEAFF
TGCAGTGCTCCCGGACAGGTTAACACTGAAGCTTTCTTT
>TRBJ2-7|NA|TRBV3-1|many
CASSQDRRGDSPWEQYF
TGTGCCAGCAGCCAAGATAGGAGGGGAGACAGCCCCTGGGAGCAGTACTTC
>TRBJ2-7|NA|TRBV20-1|many
CSASGRAAGEQYF
TGCAGTGCTTCAGGACGGGCCGCTGGCGAGCAGTACTTC
>TRBJ1-2|TRBD1|TRBV7-9|few
CASSSQGALGYTF
TGTGCCAGCAGCTCGCAGGGGGCGCTTGGCTACACCTTC
>TRBJ2-1|NA|TRBV7-9|NA
CASSLVVCGIYNEQFF
TGTGCCAGCAGCTTAGTGGTTTGCGGGATCTACAATGAGCAGTTCTTC
>TRBJ1-1|NA|TRBV30|many
CAWSEGTNTEAFF
TGTGCCTGGAGTGAAGGGACAAACACTGAAGCTTTCTTT
>TRBJ2-7|TRBD1|TRBV24-1|NA
CATRTGANTGEQYF
TGTGCCACCAGAACAGGGGCGAACACCGGGGAGCAGTACTTC
>TRBJ1-1|NA|TRBV5-1|NA
CASSSQLGQFRTEAFF
TGCGCCAGCAGCTCCCAACTGGGCCAGTTCAGGACTGAAGCTTTCTTT
>TRBJ2-3|NA|TRBV14|NA
CASSQVLDSTDTQYF
TGTGCCAGCAGCCAAGTCCTGGACAGCACAGATACGCAGTATTTT
>TRBJ2-2|NA|TRBV4-1|NA
CASSSPQGQRTGELFF
TGCGCCAGCAGCTCCCCTCAGGGCCAACGTACCGGGGAGCTGTTTTTT
>TRBJ2-1|TRBD2|TRBV20-1|NA
CSARRTSGMYNEQFF
TGCAGTGCTAGGAGGACTAGCGGGATGTACAATGAGCAGTTCTTC
>TRBJ2-1|TRBD1|TRBV7-9|few
CASSLGDRYKRNEQFF
TGTGCCAGCAGCTTAGGGGACAGGTACAAACGCAATGAGCAGTTCTTC
>TRBJ1-5|NA|TRBV15|many
CATSRSGVGSNQPQHF
TGTGCCACCAGCAGATCCGGGGTAGGGAGCAATCAGCCCCAGCATTTT
>TRBJ2-7|TRBD2|TRBV2|once
CARPGLAGGPGEQYF
TGTGCCAGGCCAGGACTAGCGGGAGGGCCGGGGGAGCAGTACTTC
>TRBJ1-6|NA|TRBV10-3|NA
CAIVSYNSPLHF
TGTGCCATTGTCTCCTATAATTCACCCCTCCACTTT
>TRBJ2-1|TRBD1|TRBV27|NA
CASSRTGTAPGNEQFF
TGTGCCAGCAGCCGTACCGGGACAGCCCCGGGGAATGAGCAGTTCTTC
>TRBJ1-2|NA|TRBV19|NA
CASSLRGRGYTF
TGTGCCAGCAGTTTACGGGGACGCGGCTACACCTTC
>TRBJ2-3|TRBD2|TRBV9|NA
CASSVGGGDTQYF
TGTGCCAGCAGCGTAGGCGGGGGGGATACGCAGTATTTT
>TRBJ1-4|NA|TRBV7-9|many
CASSPTGLLGEKLFF
TGTGCCAGCAGTCCAACGGGTCTGTTAGGTGAAAAACTGTTTTTT
>TRBJ2-3|NA|TRBV18|NA
CASSPRLDSTDTQYF
TGTGCCAGCTCACCTAGACTAGATAGCACAGATACGCAGTATTTT